These 3 T cell receptor beta chains were sequenced from one sample in a study of radiotherapy plus CTLA-4 blockade in lung cancer. Profiling relied on immunoSEQ multiplex PCR, and the TCRdb table lists in-frame clones only, not all of them. The repertoire includes tens of thousands of clones, roughly 78% of them detected once, and roughly 9.7% sits in the top ten. The sequenced sample was peripheral blood, obtained from a patient treated with radiotherapy plus ipilimumab. The receptors were sampled from a human donor with non-small cell lung cancer who had a complete response to radiotherapy plus ipilimumab.

This clone occurred once. Its ends do not fully match the called genes, so a read error is possible. The gene calls are TRBV10-1 and TRBJ1-3, with no clear D. CDR1 and CDR2 from the germline V gene are WNHNN and SYGVQD (reference sequence). The length of the CDR3 is 14 residues. The CDR3, as DNA: TGCGCCGGCAGAGGGCACGGCTCTGGAAACACCATATATTTT. Translation gives CAGRGHGSGNTIYF.

In this sample, this clone turned up a few times. Here the CDR3 DNA reads TGTGCCAGCAGCTTATTAGAGGGGTACTATGGCTACACCTTC. Amino acids: CASSLLEGYYGYTF. V gene TRBV7-9 combines with J gene TRBJ1-2; D possibly corresponds to TRBD1 (5 bases). CDR1 and CDR2 from the germline V gene are SEHNR and FQNEAQ (reference sequence). The CDR3 has 14 residues. Trimming pared 2 bases from V and 3 bases from J, leaving 10 bases between.

The chain has TRBV7-9 and TRBJ2-3; D remains ambiguous. V lost 1 base to trimming and J lost 7 bases, with 0 bases between them. The germline gives CDR1 SEHNR, CDR2 FQNEAQ (reference sequence). The length of the CDR3 is 10 residues. The CDR3 loop reads CASSLDTQYF. As DNA, the CDR3 is TGTGCCAGCAGCTTAGATACGCAGTATTTT.